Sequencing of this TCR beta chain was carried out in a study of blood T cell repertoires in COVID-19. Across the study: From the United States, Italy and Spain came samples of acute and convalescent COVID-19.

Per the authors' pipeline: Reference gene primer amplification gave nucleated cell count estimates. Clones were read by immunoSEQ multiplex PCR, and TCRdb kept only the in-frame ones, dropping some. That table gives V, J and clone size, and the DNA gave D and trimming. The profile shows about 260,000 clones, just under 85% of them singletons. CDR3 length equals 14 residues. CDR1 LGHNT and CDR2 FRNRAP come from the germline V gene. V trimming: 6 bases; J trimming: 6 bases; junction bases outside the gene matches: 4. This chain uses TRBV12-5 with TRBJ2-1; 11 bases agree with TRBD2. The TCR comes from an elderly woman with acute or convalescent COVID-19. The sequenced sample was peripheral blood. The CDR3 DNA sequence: TGTGCTAGTGGCACGGGACTAGCGGTCAATGAGCAGTTCTTC. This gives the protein CASGTGLAVNEQFF.